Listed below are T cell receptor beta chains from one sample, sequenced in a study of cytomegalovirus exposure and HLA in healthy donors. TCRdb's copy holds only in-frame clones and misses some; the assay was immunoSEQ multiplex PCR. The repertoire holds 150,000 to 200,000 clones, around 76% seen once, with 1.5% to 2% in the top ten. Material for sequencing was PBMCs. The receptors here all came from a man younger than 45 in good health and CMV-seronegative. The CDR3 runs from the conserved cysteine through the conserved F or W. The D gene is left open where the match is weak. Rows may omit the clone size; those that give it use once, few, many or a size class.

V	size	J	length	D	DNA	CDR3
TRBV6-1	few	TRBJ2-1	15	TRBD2	TGTGCCAGCAGTGAATCCGTGGGAGGGCCGTTTGAGCAGTTCTTC	CASSESVGGPFEQFF
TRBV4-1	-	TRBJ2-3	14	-	TGCGCCAGCAGCCAAGATCTAAGCACAGATACGCAGTATTTT	CASSQDLSTDTQYF
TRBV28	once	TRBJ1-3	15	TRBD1	TGTGCCAGCGGAGGGACAGCCAAATCCGGAAACACCATATATTTT	CASGGTAKSGNTIYF
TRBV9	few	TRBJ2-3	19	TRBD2	TGTGCCAGCAGCGTAGCTGTCACTAGCGGGTACACGAGCACAGATACGCAGTATTTT	CASSVAVTSGYTSTDTQYF
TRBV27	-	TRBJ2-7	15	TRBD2	TGTGCCAGCGCTCTAGCGGGAGATCTGACTTACGAGCAGTACTTC	CASALAGDLTYEQYF
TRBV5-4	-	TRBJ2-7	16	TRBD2	TGTGCCGTCGGAACTAGCGGGAGGTTTTTCTCCTACGAGCAGTACTTC	CAVGTSGRFFSYEQYF
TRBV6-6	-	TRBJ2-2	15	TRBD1	TGTGCCAGCAGTCCTCAGGGGGCGAACACCGGGGAGCTGTTTTTT	CASSPQGANTGELFF
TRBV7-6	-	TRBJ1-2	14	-	TGTGCCAGCAGCCCTAATGCCCGCCACTATGGCTACACCTTC	CASSPNARHYGYTF
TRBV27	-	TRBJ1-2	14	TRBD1	TGTGCCAGCAGACTAAGGACAGGGGGAGATGGCTACACCTTC	CASRLRTGGDGYTF
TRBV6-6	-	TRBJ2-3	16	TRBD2	TGTGCCAGCAGTTACTCGATAGGACTAGGCACAGATACGCAGTATTTT	CASSYSIGLGTDTQYF
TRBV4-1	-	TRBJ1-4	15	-	TGCGCCAGCAGCCAAGATGACAGGAGTAATGAAAAACTGTTTTTT	CASSQDDRSNEKLFF
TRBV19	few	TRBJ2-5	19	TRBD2	TGTGCCAGTAGTATAGGGGGGTTCGCTAGCGGGAGCCGCAGGGGGACCCAGTACTTC	CASSIGGFASGSRRGTQYF
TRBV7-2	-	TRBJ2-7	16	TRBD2	TGTGCCAGCAGCCCCCTAGCGGGAGGGACCGCCTACGAGCAGTACTTC	CASSPLAGGTAYEQYF
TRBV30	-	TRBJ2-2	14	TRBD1	TGTGCCTGGAAGGGGACAGCGGACACCGGGGAGCTGTTTTTT	CAWKGTADTGELFF
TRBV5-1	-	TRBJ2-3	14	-	TGCGCCAGCAGCTCGACCCGGGGAGAAGATACGCAGTATTTT	CASSSTRGEDTQYF
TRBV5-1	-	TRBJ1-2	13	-	TGCGCCAGCAGCTTGGAGGGGAACTATGGCTACACCTTC	CASSLEGNYGYTF
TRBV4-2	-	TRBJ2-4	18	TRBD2	TGTGCCAGCAGCCAAGAAGTGTGGAGCGGGATAGCCAAAAACATTCAGTACTTC	CASSQEVWSGIAKNIQYF
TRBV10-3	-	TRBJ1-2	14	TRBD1	TGTGCCATCAGTCCGGACAGGGGAGATCGTGGCTACACCTTC	CAISPDRGDRGYTF
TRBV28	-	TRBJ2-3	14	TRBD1	TGTGCCAGCAGTGGGGACAGGGTGAGGGGTACGCAGTATTTT	CASSGDRVRGTQYF
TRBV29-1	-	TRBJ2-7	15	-	TGCAGCGTTGCAACCAACAGGGCCGCTGGGGACGAGCAGTACTTC	CSVATNRAAGDEQYF
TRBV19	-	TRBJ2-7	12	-	TGTGCCAGCCGGGGGGCCGCCTACGAGCAGTACTTC	CASRGAAYEQYF
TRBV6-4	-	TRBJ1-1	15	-	TGTGCCAGCAAATCACAGGGTTCGCAGGGCACTGAAGCTTTCTTT	CASKSQGSQGTEAFF
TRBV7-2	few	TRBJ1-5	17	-	TGTGCCAGCAGCCCGTGGCAACAGAGCTATAGCAATCAGCCCCAGCATTTT	CASSPWQQSYSNQPQHF
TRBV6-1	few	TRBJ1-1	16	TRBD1	TGTGCCAGCAGTGAAGGGGGACAGGGTTATAATACTGAAGCTTTCTTT	CASSEGGQGYNTEAFF
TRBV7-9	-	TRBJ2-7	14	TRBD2	TGTGCCACTGGCTCTAGCGGGAGGTCCTACGAGCAGTACTTC	CATGSSGRSYEQYF
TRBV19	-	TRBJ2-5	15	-	TGTGCCGTCAAGGCGCCAGGGATTTTAGGAGAGACCCAGTACTTC	CAVKAPGILGETQYF
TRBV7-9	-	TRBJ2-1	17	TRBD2	TGTGCCAGCAGCCCGCAGCCGGGACTAGCGGAGTACTATGAGCAGTTCTTC	CASSPQPGLAEYYEQFF
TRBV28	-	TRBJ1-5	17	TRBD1	TGTGCCAGCAGCCCTATTGGGGACAGGGGACCCAATCAGCCCCAGCATTTT	CASSPIGDRGPNQPQHF
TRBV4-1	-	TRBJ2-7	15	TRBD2	TGCGCCAGCAGCCAATTCCAGCGGGAGAAGTACGAGCAGTACTTC	CASSQFQREKYEQYF
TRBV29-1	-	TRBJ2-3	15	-	TGCAGCGTTGCTAGGGGGGAGGGATACACAGATACGCAGTATTTT	CSVARGEGYTDTQYF
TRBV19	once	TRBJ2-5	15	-	TGTGCCAGTAGTATAGGGGCGGGGCTCCAAGAGACCCAGTACTTC	CASSIGAGLQETQYF
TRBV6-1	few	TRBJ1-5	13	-	TGTGCCAGCAGTGAAAGGGGGTTCCAGCCCCAGCATTTT	CASSERGFQPQHF
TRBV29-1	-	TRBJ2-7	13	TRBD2	TGCAGCGCAAGCGGGAGGAGCTCCTACGAGCAGTACTTC	CSASGRSSYEQYF
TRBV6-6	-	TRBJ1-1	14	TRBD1	TGTGCCAGCAGTAAGGGACAGGGAGGAACTGAAGCTTTCTTT	CASSKGQGGTEAFF
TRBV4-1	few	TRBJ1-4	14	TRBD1	TGCGCCAGCAGCCCGCCGGGACAGGGAGAAAAACTGTTTTTT	CASSPPGQGEKLFF
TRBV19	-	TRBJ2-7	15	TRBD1	TGTGCCAGTAGTACGGAGACAGGGAGATCCTCCGAGCAGTACTTC	CASSTETGRSSEQYF
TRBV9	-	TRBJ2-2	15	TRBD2	TGTGCCAGCAGCGTACTTAGCGGGGACACCGGGGAGCTGTTTTTT	CASSVLSGDTGELFF
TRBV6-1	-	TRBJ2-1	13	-	TGTGCCAGCAGGGCGGACAATTACAATGAGCAGTTCTTC	CASRADNYNEQFF
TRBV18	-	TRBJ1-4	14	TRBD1	TGTGCCAGCTCACCGAGACAGGGTAATGAAAAACTGTTTTTT	CASSPRQGNEKLFF
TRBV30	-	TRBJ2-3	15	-	TGTGCCTGGAGGGGAACGGGCGGGAGCACAGATACGCAGTATTTT	CAWRGTGGSTDTQYF
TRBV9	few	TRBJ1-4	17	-	TGTGCCAGCAGCCCCCGAACAGGGTCAGGAGTTAATGAAAAACTGTTTTTT	CASSPRTGSGVNEKLFF
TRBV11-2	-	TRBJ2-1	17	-	TGTGCCAGCAGCTTAGAGGTCCGCACCGACAGGTACAATGAGCAGTTCTTC	CASSLEVRTDRYNEQFF
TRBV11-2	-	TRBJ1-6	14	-	TGTGCCAGCAGCTTAGGGGCAGGGATTTCACCCCTCCACTTT	CASSLGAGISPLHF
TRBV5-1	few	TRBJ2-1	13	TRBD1	TGCGCCAGCAGGGGGACAGGGGACAATGAGCAGTTCTTC	CASRGTGDNEQFF
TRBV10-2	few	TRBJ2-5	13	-	TGCGCCAGCAGTATACAGGGAGGGGAGACCCAGTACTTC	CASSIQGGETQYF
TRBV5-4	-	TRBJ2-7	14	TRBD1	TGTGCCAGCAGCTTTCCGACAGGGAGTAACGAGCAGTACTTC	CASSFPTGSNEQYF
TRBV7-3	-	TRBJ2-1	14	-	TGTGCCAGCAGCTCCACAGGGTCCTACAATGAGCAGTTCTTC	CASSSTGSYNEQFF
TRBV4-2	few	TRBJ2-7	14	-	TGTGCCAGCAGCCAAGATCGGGACTCCTACGAGCAGTACTTC	CASSQDRDSYEQYF
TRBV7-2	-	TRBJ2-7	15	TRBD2	TGTGCCAGCAGCTTAGGTCGGCTAGCGGCCTACGAGCAGTACTTC	CASSLGRLAAYEQYF
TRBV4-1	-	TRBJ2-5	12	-	TGCGCCAGCAGCCAAGTCTCAGAGACCCAGTACTTC	CASSQVSETQYF
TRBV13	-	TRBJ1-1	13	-	TGTGCCAGCAGCTTGTCGTTGAACACTGAAGCTTTCTTT	CASSLSLNTEAFF
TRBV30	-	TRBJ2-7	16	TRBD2	TGTGCCTGGAGCACTTGGGTAGCGGGAGTAAACAGCGAGCAGTACTTC	CAWSTWVAGVNSEQYF
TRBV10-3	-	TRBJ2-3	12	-	TGTGCCATCAGTCAGGGCCCAGATACGCAGTATTTT	CAISQGPDTQYF
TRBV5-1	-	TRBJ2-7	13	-	TGCGCCAGCAGCGTTGACGGGAACTACGAGCAGTACTTC	CASSVDGNYEQYF